This TCR beta chain was observed in a study of blood T cell repertoires in COVID-19. V lost 7 bases and J lost 7, with 23 bases in between. The CDR3 consists of 15 residues. The germline gives CDR1 MNHEY, CDR2 SMNVEV (reference sequence). In the original analysis: Counts of nucleated cells, estimated from reference gene primer amplification, were obtained. Clones were sequenced by immunoSEQ multiplex PCR, and TCRdb holds only the in-frame ones, with some missing. V and J calls and clone size are as listed in that table; D and trimming were resolved from the DNA. The repertoire has fewer than 80,000 clones, about four fifths of them found once; the top ten carry about 9.8%.

V usage is TRBV27 and J usage is TRBJ2-7, with a weak D call TRBD2 (6 bases). The sequencing sample was made of peripheral blood. This TCR derives from a woman older than 75 with acute or convalescent COVID-19. The CDR3 bases are TGTGCCAGCAAGGAGGGTCAGCTCGGGCGTCAGGAGCAGTACTTC. Translating it yields CASKEGQLGRQEQYF.